Each of the 17 T cell receptor beta chains below was sequenced from the same sample in a study of T cells expressing NK-cell markers. From the 5' RACE reads, TCRdb lists one entry per CDR3 protein and no DNA. Its listing shows around 550,000 distinct CDR3 sequences. The sequenced material came from blood T cells: a sorted CD56 or NKG2C T cell subset, CD4+ or CD8+ T cells, or bulk PBMC T cells (not recorded which). These receptors came from a young man in good health.

This chain links TRBV28 with TRBJ2-7; TCRdb lists TRBD1, though no DNA is available to test this call. Germline CDR1 is MDHEN and CDR2 is SYDVKM. The CDR3 runs 20 residues. CDR3 residues: CASSTHTGGRVALSSYEQYF.

This chain links TRBV29-1 with TRBJ2-5. CDR1 is SQVTM and CDR2 is ANQGSEA in the germline V gene. The CDR3 extends over 13 amino acids. The CDR3 sequence: CSVLRQFVETQYF.

V gene TRBV27 combines with J gene TRBJ2-1; the TCRdb call, TRBD1, lacks DNA for checking. The germline CDR1 and CDR2 sequences are MNHEY and SMNVEV (reference sequence). The CDR3 loop spans 16 amino acids. The CDR3 here is CASREPGGRTYNEQFF.

The rearrangement links TRBV12-3 or TRBV12-4 to TRBJ2-5; TCRdb's D gene call, TRBD1, goes unchecked for lack of DNA. The CDR3 contains 14 residues. The CDR3 reads CASTYLGVGVPQYF.

V gene TRBV5-1 combines with J gene TRBJ2-1; the TRBD1 assignment by TCRdb is unverifiable without DNA. The V gene's germline CDR1 is SGHRS and CDR2 YFSETQ. This CDR3 is 15 amino acids long. CDR3 region: CATRPTGDHYNEQFF.

This chain joins TRBV10-3 and TRBJ2-2. Germline V gives CDR1 ENHRY, CDR2 SYGVKD. The CDR3 totals 11 residues. CDR3 sequence: CAIKIAGELFF.

The genes are TRBV20-1 and TRBJ2-3; TCRdb's assignment of TRBD2 cannot be checked, as there is no DNA. The CDR3 is made up of 16 amino acids. In germline, CDR1 is DFQATT, CDR2 SNEGSKA (reference sequence). CDR3 region: CSARDLKREGTDTQYF.

The chain couples TRBV5-1 to TRBJ2-1; lacking DNA, the TRBD1 call made by TCRdb goes unchecked. Germline CDR1 SGHRS, CDR2 YFSETQ. The CDR3 has 15 residues. CDR3 region: CASSFEDRGAGEQFF.

The chain couples TRBV20-1 to TRBJ2-3; TCRdb designates TRBD2, a call that cannot be tested without DNA. The length of the CDR3 is 14 residues. Germline CDR1 reads DFQATT; CDR2 reads SNEGSKA (reference sequence). CDR3 sequence reads: CSASRGPYTDTQYF.

V usage is TRBV29-1 and J usage is TRBJ2-5; TCRdb names TRBD1, which stays unverified in the absence of DNA. CDR3 length: 13 residues. The germline CDR1 and CDR2 sequences are SQVTM and ANQGSEA. The CDR3: CSLRGPGQETQYF.

The rearrangement uses TRBV29-1 and TRBJ2-3; the D call of TRBD2 rests on TCRdb alone, since no DNA is present to check it. Germline assignment: CDR1 SQVTM and CDR2 ANQGSEA. The CDR3 consists of 16 residues. Here the CDR3 reads CSVEDRGSGAGDTQYF.

The rearrangement links TRBV7-9 to TRBJ2-1; the TCRdb D gene call, TRBD2, has no DNA to confirm it. The CDR3 loop spans 14 amino acids. Germline loops: CDR1 SEHNR, CDR2 FQNEAQ (reference sequence). CDR3 sequence: CASSYATSARRQFF. Based on the CDR3 plus reference TRBV7-9 and TRBJ2-1, the full variable domain is DTGVSQNPRHKITKRGQNVTFRCDPISEHNRLYWYRQTLGQGPEFLTYFQNEAQLEKSRLLSDRFSAERPKGSFSTLEIQRTEQGDSAMYLCASSYATSARRQFFGPGTRLTVL.

The chain carries TRBV7-9 and TRBJ2-5; there is no DNA to check the TCRdb D call of TRBD1. The CDR3 has 14 amino acids. Germline V CDR1 and CDR2: SEHNR, FQNEAQ (reference sequence). CDR3 sequence: CASSFGRVAETQYF.

J is TRBJ1-6 and V is TRBV6-6. CDR3 length: 12 residues. Germline CDR1 is MNHNY and CDR2 is SVGAGI (reference sequence). The CDR3 protein is CASSSQGLALHF.

The rearrangement joins TRBV29-1 to TRBJ2-1; TCRdb calls TRBD1, which cannot be checked without DNA. This CDR3 has 15 residues. The germline gives CDR1 SQVTM, CDR2 ANQGSEA. CDR3 region: CSVGLRGASWDEQFF.

V usage is TRBV2 and J usage is TRBJ2-7. This CDR3 comprises 13 residues. The germline V gene encodes CDR1 SNHLY and CDR2 FYNNEI. The CDR3 is CASGLAGAYEQYF. The whole variable domain, filled in from reference TRBV2 and TRBJ2-7, reads EPEVTQTPSHQVTQMGQEVILRCVPISNHLYFYWYRQILGQKVEFLVSFYNNEISEKSEIFDDQFSVERPDGSNFTLKIRSTKLEDSAMYFCASGLAGAYEQYFGPGTRLTVT.

The V and J genes are TRBV10-3 and TRBJ1-1. This CDR3 spans 11 amino acids. CDR1 and CDR2 from the germline V gene are ENHRY and SYGVKD. The CDR3 here is CAISGQGKAFF.